The next 16 T cell receptor beta chains were all read from a single sample in a study of blood T cell repertoires in COVID-19. The assay was immunoSEQ multiplex PCR, and TCRdb's table has in-frame clones only and misses some. Among 180,000 or so clones listed, roughly 82% were seen once. Sequenced input: PBMCs or T cells enriched from blood (not recorded which). The receptor source for this set is a man aged 50 to 59 who had recovered from COVID-19.

The count of this clone is one. This chain links TRBV23-1 with TRBJ1-5, with 9 bases matching TRBD1. TRBV23-1 is known as an ORF, though its function is uncertain. This CDR3 spans 18 amino acids. V was clipped by 4 bases and J by 3 bases; unmatched bases: 13. This chain's CDR3 is CASSLNLPYRGHNQPQHF. In DNA, the CDR3 is TGCGCCAGCAGTCTTAATCTTCCGTACAGGGGGCACAATCAGCCCCAGCATTTT.

The rearrangement links TRBV18 to TRBJ1-3; TRBD1 matches at 7 bases. The germline V gene encodes CDR1 KGHSH and CDR2 LQKENI. V lost 6 bases and J lost 0; bases outside the gene matches: 14. This CDR3 spans 18 amino acids. CDR3 sequence: CASSPTPGQAFSGNTIYF. The CDR3, as DNA: TGTGCCAGCTCTCCCACTCCCGGACAGGCCTTCTCTGGAAACACCATATATTTT.

This sequence joins TRBV30 and TRBJ1-4; D is possibly TRBD1 (5 bases). CDR3 length: 14 residues. Germline CDR1 GTSNPN, CDR2 SVGIG (reference sequence). Trimming pared 1 base from V and 6 bases from J, leaving 12 bases between. CDR3 residues: CAWSGGGNDEKLFF. The DNA for the CDR3 is TGTGCCTGGAGTGGGGGCGGTAATGATGAAAAACTGTTTTTT.

CDR3 loop: CASSLSPAGVQNEQFF. The CDR3 DNA reads TGTGCCAGCAGTTTATCTCCAGCGGGAGTCCAGAATGAGCAGTTCTTC. This chain links TRBV28 with TRBJ2-1; TRBD2 aligns across 8 bases. Germline trimming cut 1 base from V and 7 bases from J; bases unmatched to any gene: 9. In germline, CDR1 is MDHEN, CDR2 SYDVKM. This CDR3 region has 16 residues. Full variable domain (rest looked up from reference TRBV28 and TRBJ2-1): DVKVTQSSRYLVKRTGEKVFLECVQDMDHENMFWYRQDPGLGLRLIYFSYDVKMKEKGDIPEGYSVSREKKERFSLILESASTNQTSMYLCASSLSPAGVQNEQFFGPGTRLTVL.

This clone was counted a few times. J is TRBJ2-3 and V is TRBV5-4; the D is unclear. Germline V gene sequence: CDR1 SGHNT, CDR2 YYREEE (reference sequence). V was cut by 4 bases and J by 5 bases, with 8 bases left in between. The CDR3 loop spans 12 amino acids. As DNA, the CDR3 is TGTGCCAGCAGCCCATCAATAGATACGCAGTATTTT. It encodes CASSPSIDTQYF.

CDR3 nucleotides: TGTGCCAGCAGTTTTGTCCGGGGAGAGACCCAGTACTTC. As protein: CASSFVRGETQYF. This chain connects TRBV12-3 or TRBV12-4 to TRBJ2-5; possibly TRBD2 for D (5 bases). The CDR3 runs 13 residues. Deletions cut 3 bases from V and 4 bases from J, with 9 bases between.

The CDR3 coding sequence is TGTGCCAGCAGCCTACAAATCTCTGGCACGCAGTATTTT. Protein product: CASSLQISGTQYF. This chain links TRBV3-1 (or the pseudogene TRBV3-2) with TRBJ2-3; D gene ambiguous. There are 13 residues in the CDR3. CDR1 and CDR2 from the germline V gene are LGHDT and YNNKEL (reference sequence). V shed 4 bases and J shed 9 bases, with 14 bases lying between them.

The chain is built from TRBV18 and TRBJ1-5, with D maybe TRBD1 (6 bases). The CDR3 is 13 amino acids. V lost 3 bases, J lost 9 bases, and 12 bases lay in between. The germline CDR1 and CDR2 sequences are KGHSH and LQKENI. The CDR3 DNA reads as TGTGCCAGCTCACCCGGAGAAGGGGGGCCCCAGCATTTT. Translation gives CASSPGEGGPQHF.

The V call is TRBV2, the J call TRBJ1-5; D remains unclear. The V end was cut by 4 bases, the J end by 5 bases, with 15 bases between. The CDR3 runs to 15 residues. Germline loops: CDR1 SNHLY, CDR2 FYNNEI. The CDR3 loop is CASSAQVGRDQPQHF. For the CDR3, the DNA is TGTGCCAGCAGTGCTCAGGTTGGGAGGGATCAGCCCCAGCATTTT.

V and J are TRBV7-2 and TRBJ2-5; 10 nucleotides agree with TRBD2. Trimming removed 2 bases from V and 0 bases from J; junction bases left unmatched: 3. CDR1 and CDR2 from the germline V gene are SGHTA and FQGNSA. CDR3 size: 16 residues. The CDR3, as DNA: TGTGCCAGCAGCTTACAAGCGGGGGGGTACCAAGAGACCCAGTACTTC. Translation: CASSLQAGGYQETQYF.

The J gene is TRBJ2-2, the V gene TRBV5-1; D uncertain. This CDR3 has 13 amino acids. V lost 0 bases and J lost 6, with 6 bases in between. Germline V CDR1 and CDR2: SGHRS, YFSETQ. The CDR3 is CASSLDNAGELFF. In DNA, the CDR3 is TGCGCCAGCAGCTTGGACAACGCCGGGGAGCTGTTTTTT.

The V and J genes are TRBV5-6 and TRBJ2-1; 13 bases fit TRBD2. The CDR3 runs 17 residues. V shed 4 bases and J 4 bases; nucleotides not matched to a gene: 8. Germline V gene lookup returns CDR1 SGHDT and CDR2 YYEEEE. CDR3 bases: TGTGCCAGCAGCGCCGGACTAGCGGGGGTCCTATACAATGAGCAGTTCTTC. Protein product: CASSAGLAGVLYNEQFF.

V usage is TRBV12-3 or TRBV12-4 and J usage is TRBJ1-3; D ambiguous. Trimming took off 8 bases at V and 0 bases at J, with 8 bases between the two ends. The CDR3 has 13 residues. CDR3 in amino acids: CASLRDSGNTIYF. In DNA form, the CDR3 reads TGTGCCAGCCTCCGGGACTCTGGAAACACCATATATTTT.

The chain combines TRBV7-2 with TRBJ2-7; TRBD1 matches 8 bases. Germline CDR1 reads SGHTA; CDR2 reads FQGNSA. With V trimmed by 6 bases and J by 0 bases, 7 bases remained unmatched. The CDR3 covers 15 residues. The DNA for the CDR3 is TGTGCCAGCAGAAGAGGGACAGGCCGCTCCTACGAGCAGTACTTC. This sequence encodes CASRRGTGRSYEQYF.

The chain is built from TRBV27 and TRBJ1-1; unclear D gene. Germline V gene lookup returns CDR1 MNHEY and CDR2 SMNVEV (reference sequence). The ends were cut back, 7 bases at V and 1 base at J, with 10 bases in the middle. The CDR3 runs to 13 residues. CDR3: CASKLDGNTEAFF. Here the CDR3 DNA reads TGTGCCAGCAAACTAGATGGGAACACTGAAGCTTTCTTT.

This clone was counted between two and nine times. The chain recombines TRBV5-4 with TRBJ2-7, with D perhaps TRBD2 (6 bases). The CDR3 sequence is 15 residues long. The V gene lost 0 bases and the J gene lost 3 bases, with 13 bases spanning the gap. Germline V gene data show CDR1 as SGHNT and CDR2 as YYREEE (reference sequence). Written as DNA, the CDR3 is TGTGCCAGCAGCTTGGAACCCGGGAGCATCTACGAGCAGTACTTC. It encodes CASSLEPGSIYEQYF. The full variable domain, its missing parts supplied by reference TRBV5-4 and TRBJ2-7, is ETGVTQSPTHLIKTRGQQVTLRCSSQSGHNTVSWYQQALGQGPQFIFQYYREEENGRGNFPPRFSGLQFPNYSSELNVNALELDDSALYLCASSLEPGSIYEQYFGPGTRLTVT.